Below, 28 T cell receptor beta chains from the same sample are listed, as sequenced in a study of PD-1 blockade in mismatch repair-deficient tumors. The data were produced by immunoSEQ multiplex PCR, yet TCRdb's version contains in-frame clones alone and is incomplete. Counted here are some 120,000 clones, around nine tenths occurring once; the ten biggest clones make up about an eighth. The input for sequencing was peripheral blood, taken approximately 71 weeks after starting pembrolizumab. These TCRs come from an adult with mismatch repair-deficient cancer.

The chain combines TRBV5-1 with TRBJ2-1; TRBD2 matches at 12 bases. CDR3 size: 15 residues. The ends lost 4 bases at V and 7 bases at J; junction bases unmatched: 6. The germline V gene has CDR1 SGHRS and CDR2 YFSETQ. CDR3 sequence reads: CASSPRLAGVNEQFF. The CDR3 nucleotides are TGCGCCAGCAGCCCCAGACTAGCGGGAGTGAATGAGCAGTTCTTC.

The CDR3 bases are TGTGCCAGCAGCCCGGGACATGTATCTTACGAGCAGTACTTC. This gives the protein CASSPGHVSYEQYF. The V and J genes are TRBV11-3 and TRBJ2-7; D might be TRBD1 (6 bases). The CDR3 runs 14 residues. The ends were cut back, 5 bases at V and 4 bases at J, with 15 bases in the middle. Germline V gene data show CDR1 as SGHNT and CDR2 as YENEEA.

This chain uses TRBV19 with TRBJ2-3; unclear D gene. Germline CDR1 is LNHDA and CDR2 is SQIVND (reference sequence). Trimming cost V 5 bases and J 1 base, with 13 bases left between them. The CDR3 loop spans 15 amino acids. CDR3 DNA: TGTGCCAGTAGTGAAATTTTTCAACGCACAGATACGCAGTATTTT. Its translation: CASSEIFQRTDTQYF. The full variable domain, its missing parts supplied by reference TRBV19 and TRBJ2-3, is DGGITQSPKYLFRKEGQNVTLSCEQNLNHDAMYWYRQDPGQGLRLIYYSQIVNDFQKGDIAEGYSVSREKKESFPLTVTSAQKNPTAFYLCASSEIFQRTDTQYFGPGTRLTVL.

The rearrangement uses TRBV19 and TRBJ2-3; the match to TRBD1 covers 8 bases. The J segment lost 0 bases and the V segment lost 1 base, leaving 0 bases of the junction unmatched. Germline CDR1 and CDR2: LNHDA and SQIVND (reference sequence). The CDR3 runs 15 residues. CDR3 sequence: CASSIGTGSTDTQYF. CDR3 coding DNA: TGTGCCAGTAGTATAGGGACAGGGAGCACAGATACGCAGTATTTT.

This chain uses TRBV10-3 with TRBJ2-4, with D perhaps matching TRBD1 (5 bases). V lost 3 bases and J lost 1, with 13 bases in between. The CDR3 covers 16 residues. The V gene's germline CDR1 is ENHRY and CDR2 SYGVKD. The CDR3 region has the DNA TGTGCCATCAGTGAACCAGGGAACGGGGCCAAAAACATTCAGTACTTC. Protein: CAISEPGNGAKNIQYF.

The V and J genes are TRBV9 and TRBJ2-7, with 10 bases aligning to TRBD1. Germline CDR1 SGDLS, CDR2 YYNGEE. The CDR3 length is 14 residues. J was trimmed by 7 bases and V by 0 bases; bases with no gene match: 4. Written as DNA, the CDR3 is TGTGCCAGCAGCGTAGAGGGACAGGGGCGGGAGCAGTACTTC. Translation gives CASSVEGQGREQYF.

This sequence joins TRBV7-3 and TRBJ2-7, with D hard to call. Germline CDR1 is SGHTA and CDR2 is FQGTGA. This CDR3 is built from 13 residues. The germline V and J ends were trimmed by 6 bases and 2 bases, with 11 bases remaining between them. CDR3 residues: CASSPGPAYEQYF. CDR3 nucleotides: TGTGCCAGCAGTCCCGGACCAGCCTACGAGCAGTACTTC.

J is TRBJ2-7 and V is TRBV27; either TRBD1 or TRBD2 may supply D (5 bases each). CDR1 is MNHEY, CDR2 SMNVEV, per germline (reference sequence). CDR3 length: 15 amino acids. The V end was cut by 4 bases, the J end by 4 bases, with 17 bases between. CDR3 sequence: CASSYARGARYEQYF. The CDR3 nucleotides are TGTGCCAGCAGTTATGCGAGGGGAGCACGTTACGAGCAGTACTTC.

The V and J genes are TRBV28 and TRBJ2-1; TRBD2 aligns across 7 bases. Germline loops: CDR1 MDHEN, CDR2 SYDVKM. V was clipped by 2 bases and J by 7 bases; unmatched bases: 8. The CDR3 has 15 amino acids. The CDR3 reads CASSLGAGVRNEQFF. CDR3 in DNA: TGTGCCAGCAGTTTAGGGGCGGGAGTCCGGAATGAGCAGTTCTTC.

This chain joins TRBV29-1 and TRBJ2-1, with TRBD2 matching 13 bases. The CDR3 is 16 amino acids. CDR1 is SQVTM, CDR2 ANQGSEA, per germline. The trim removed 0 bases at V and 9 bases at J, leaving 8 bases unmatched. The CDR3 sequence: CSVEDLVGLAGPEQFF. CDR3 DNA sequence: TGCAGCGTTGAAGATCTCGTGGGACTAGCGGGACCTGAGCAGTTCTTC.

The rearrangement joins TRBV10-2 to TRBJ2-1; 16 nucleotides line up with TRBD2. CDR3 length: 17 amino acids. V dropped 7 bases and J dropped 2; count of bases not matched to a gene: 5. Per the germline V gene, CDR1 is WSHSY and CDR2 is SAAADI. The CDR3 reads CASTGLAGGPAYNEQFF. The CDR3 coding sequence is TGCGCCAGCACGGGACTAGCGGGAGGGCCGGCCTACAATGAGCAGTTCTTC.

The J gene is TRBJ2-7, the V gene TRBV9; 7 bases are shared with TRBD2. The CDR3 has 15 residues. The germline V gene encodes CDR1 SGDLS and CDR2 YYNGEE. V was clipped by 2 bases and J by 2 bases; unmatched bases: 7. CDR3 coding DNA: TGTGCCAGCAGCGTCCACGGGGGGTTCACCTACGAGCAGTACTTC. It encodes CASSVHGGFTYEQYF.

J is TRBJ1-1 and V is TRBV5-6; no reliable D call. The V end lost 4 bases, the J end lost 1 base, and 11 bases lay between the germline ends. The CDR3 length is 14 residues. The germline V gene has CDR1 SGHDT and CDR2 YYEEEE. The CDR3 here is CASSPYGQNTEAFF. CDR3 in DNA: TGTGCCAGCAGCCCTTACGGGCAGAACACTGAAGCTTTCTTT.

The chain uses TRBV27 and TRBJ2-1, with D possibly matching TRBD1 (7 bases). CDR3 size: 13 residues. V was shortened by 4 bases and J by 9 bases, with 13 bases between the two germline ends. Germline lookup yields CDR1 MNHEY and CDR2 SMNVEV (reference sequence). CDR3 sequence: CASSSNRGGEQFF. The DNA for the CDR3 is TGTGCCAGCAGTTCGAACAGGGGAGGTGAGCAGTTCTTC.

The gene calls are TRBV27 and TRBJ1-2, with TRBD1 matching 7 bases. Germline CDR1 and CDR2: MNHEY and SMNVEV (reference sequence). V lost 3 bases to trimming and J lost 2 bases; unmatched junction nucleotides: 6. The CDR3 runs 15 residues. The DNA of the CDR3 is TGTGCCAGCAGTTTCTCGGGACAGAAAAACTATGGCTACACCTTC. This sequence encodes CASSFSGQKNYGYTF.

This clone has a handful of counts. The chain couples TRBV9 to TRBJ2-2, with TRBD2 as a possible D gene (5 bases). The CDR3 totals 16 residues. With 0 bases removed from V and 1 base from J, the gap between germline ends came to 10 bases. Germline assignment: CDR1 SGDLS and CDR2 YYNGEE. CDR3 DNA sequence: TGTGCCAGCAGCGTAGGTCTAGCAGGGAACACCGGGGAGCTGTTTTTT. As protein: CASSVGLAGNTGELFF.

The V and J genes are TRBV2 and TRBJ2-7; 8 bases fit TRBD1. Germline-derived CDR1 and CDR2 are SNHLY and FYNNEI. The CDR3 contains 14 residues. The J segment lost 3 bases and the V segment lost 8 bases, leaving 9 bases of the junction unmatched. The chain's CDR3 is CASSRTGRYYEQYF. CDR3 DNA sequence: TGTGCCAGCTCCCGGACAGGGCGGTACTACGAGCAGTACTTC.

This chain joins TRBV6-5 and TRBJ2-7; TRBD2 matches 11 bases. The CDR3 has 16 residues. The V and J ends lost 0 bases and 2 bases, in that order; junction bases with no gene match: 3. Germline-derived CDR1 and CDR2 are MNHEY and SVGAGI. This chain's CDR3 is CASSYSRTSGPYEQYF. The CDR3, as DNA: TGTGCCAGCAGTTACTCCCGGACTAGCGGGCCCTACGAGCAGTACTTC.

The CDR3, as DNA: TGCGCCAGCAGCTTGGTTATTAGCGGGAGCCCCGCGGGCACCGGGGAGCTGTTTTTT. Translated, it gives CASSLVISGSPAGTGELFF. The chain joins TRBV5-1 to TRBJ2-2, with TRBD2 identical over 9 bases. CDR1 is SGHRS and CDR2 is YFSETQ in the germline V gene. J was trimmed by 4 bases and V by 0 bases; bases with no gene match: 13. This CDR3 is built from 19 residues.

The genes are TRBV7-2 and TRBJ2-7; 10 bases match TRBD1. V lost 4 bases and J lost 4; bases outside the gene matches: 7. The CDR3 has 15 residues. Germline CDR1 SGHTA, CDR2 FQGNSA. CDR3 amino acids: CASSSPGQGIYEQYF. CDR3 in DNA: TGTGCCAGCAGCTCCCCGGGACAGGGGATTTACGAGCAGTACTTC.

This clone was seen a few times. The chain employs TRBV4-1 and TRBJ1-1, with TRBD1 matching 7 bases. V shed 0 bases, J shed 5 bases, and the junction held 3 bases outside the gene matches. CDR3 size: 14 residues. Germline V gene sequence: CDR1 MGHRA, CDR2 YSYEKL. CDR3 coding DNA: TGCGCCAGCAGCCAAGATCAGGGGGTGACTGAAGCTTTCTTT. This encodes CASSQDQGVTEAFF.

The CDR3 DNA is TGTGCCAGCAGTCCTAGACTAGCGGGAGACTCCTACAATGAGCAGTTCTTC. This codes for CASSPRLAGDSYNEQFF. The V gene is TRBV11-2, the J gene TRBJ2-1, with 12 nucleotides matching TRBD2. V dropped 6 bases and J dropped 0; count of bases not matched to a gene: 6. The CDR3 extends over 17 amino acids. The germline V gene encodes CDR1 SGHAT and CDR2 FQNNGV.

The CDR3 here is CACQTSGTSGSWSYNEQFF. CDR3 coding DNA: TGCGCCTGCCAGACCTCCGGGACTAGCGGGAGTTGGTCCTACAATGAGCAGTTCTTC. V and J are TRBV5-1 and TRBJ2-1; 14 bases map to TRBD2. The germline CDR1 and CDR2 sequences are SGHRS and YFSETQ. This CDR3 is 19 amino acids long. Germline trimming cut 10 bases from V and 1 base from J; bases unmatched to any gene: 16. The full variable domain, its missing parts supplied by reference TRBV5-1 and TRBJ2-1, is KAGVTQTPRYLIKTRGQQVTLSCSPISGHRSVSWYQQTPGQGLQFLFEYFSETQRNKGNFPGRFSGRQFSNSRSEMNVSTLELGDSALYLCACQTSGTSGSWSYNEQFFGPGTRLTVL.

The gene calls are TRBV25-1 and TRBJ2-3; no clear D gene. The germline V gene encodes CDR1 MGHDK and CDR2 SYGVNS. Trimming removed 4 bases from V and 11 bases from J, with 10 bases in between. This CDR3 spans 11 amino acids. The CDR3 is CASSAEVKQYF. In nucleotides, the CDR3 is TGTGCCAGCAGTGCAGAAGTTAAGCAGTATTTT.

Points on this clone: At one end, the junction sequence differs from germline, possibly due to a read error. The CDR3 DNA follows: TGCGCCAGCAGCCCGCCCGTTGTGTCTGGAAACACCGTATATTTT. Its protein is CASSPPVVSGNTVYF. The rearrangement links TRBV4-1 to TRBJ1-3; no firm D call. The CDR3 runs 15 residues. CDR1 and CDR2 from the germline V gene are MGHRA and YSYEKL.

The CDR3 region is CASSSRQVRNNEQFF. The CDR3, as DNA: TGTGCCAGCAGCTCCCGACAGGTTCGGAACAATGAGCAGTTCTTC. The chain is built from TRBV7-9 and TRBJ2-1; D perhaps matches TRBD1 (6 bases). This CDR3 comprises 15 residues. Trimming stripped 4 bases from V and 5 bases from J, with 15 bases between. Germline values: CDR1 SEHNR, CDR2 FQNEAQ (reference sequence).

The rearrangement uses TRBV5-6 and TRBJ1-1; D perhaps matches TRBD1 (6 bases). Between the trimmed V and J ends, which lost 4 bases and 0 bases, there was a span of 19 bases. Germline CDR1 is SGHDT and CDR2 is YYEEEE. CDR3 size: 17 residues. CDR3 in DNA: TGTGCCAGCAGCCCCCCCTTGTTGGACAGCCTGAACACTGAAGCTTTCTTT. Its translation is CASSPPLLDSLNTEAFF.

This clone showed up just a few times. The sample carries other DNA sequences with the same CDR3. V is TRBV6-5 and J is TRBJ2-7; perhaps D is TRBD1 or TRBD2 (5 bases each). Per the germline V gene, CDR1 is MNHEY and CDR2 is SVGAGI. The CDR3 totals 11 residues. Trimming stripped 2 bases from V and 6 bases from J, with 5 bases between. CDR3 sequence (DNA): TGTGCCAGCAGTTACGGGGGCGAGCAGTACTTC. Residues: CASSYGGEQYF.